Sequencing of this T cell receptor (beta chain) was carried out in a study of glioma-infiltrating T cells. Overall study results and limits: Tissue and blood shared very few CDR3 sequences.

Germline values: CDR1 KGHDR, CDR2 SFDVKD. The V end lost 5 bases, the J end lost 7 bases, and 12 bases lay between the germline ends. The CDR3 is made up of 13 amino acids. Amplification of TCR alpha and beta CDR3 regions from RNA used iRepertoire nested multiplex PCR. Tissue mRNA or PBMC total RNA, about 90-400 ng, went into one-step reverse transcription and amplification. TCRdb re-called the multiplex PCR reads through MiXCR, storing one row per CDR3 protein. The repertoire holds about 380,000 distinct CDR3 sequences, with approximately 42% as singletons. A note on this clonotype: Its matching antigen is unknown.

The sequenced material came from glioma tissue, nonneoplastic brain tissue, or PBMCs (not recorded which). The sequence derives from a human donor with low-grade glioma or glioblastoma, undergoing nonglioma brain surgery, or in good health (not recorded which). The chain carries TRBV24-1 and TRBJ2-3; D gene unclear. CDR3 region: CATSAFSTYTQYF. DNA for the CDR3: TGTGCCACCAGTGCCTTCAGCACGTATACGCAGTATTTT.